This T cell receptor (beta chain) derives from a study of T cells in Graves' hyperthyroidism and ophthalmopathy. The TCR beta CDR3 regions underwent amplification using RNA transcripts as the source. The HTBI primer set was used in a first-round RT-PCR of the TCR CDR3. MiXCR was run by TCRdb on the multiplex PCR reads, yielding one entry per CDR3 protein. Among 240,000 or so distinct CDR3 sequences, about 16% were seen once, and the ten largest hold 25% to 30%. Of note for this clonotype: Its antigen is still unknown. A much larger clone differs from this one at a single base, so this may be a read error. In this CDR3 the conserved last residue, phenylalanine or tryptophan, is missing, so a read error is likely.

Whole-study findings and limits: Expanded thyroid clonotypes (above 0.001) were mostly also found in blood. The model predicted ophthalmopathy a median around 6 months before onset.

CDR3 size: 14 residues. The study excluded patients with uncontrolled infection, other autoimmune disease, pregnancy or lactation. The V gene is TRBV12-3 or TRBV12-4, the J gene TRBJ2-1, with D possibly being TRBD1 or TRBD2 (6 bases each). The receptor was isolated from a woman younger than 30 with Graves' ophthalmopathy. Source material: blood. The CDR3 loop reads CAISDRDGGYEQFL. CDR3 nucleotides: TGTGCCATCAGTGACCGGGACGGGGGCTATGAGCAGTTCTTG.